This passage covers 17 T cell receptor beta chains from one sample sequenced in a study of T cells in Graves' hyperthyroidism and ophthalmopathy. TCR beta CDR3 sequences were amplified from RNA transcripts. The HTBI set primed first-round TCR CDR3 RT-PCR. MiXCR, applied by TCRdb to the multiplex PCR reads, yields one record per CDR3 protein. The table has some 370,000 distinct CDR3 sequences, over 12% seen once. The specimen sequenced was blood. The receptors were gathered from a man aged 45-65 years with Graves' ophthalmopathy.

This clonotype was detected a few times. The rearrangement links TRBV13 to TRBJ2-1; 11 nucleotides line up with TRBD2. In germline, CDR1 is PRHDT, CDR2 FYEKMQ (reference sequence). After removal of 4 bases from V and 3 bases from J, the junction contained 8 bases not matched to a gene. CDR3 length equals 17 residues. The CDR3 spells CASSSQLAGVSYNEQFF. CDR3 coding DNA: TGTGCCAGCAGCTCACAACTAGCGGGAGTTAGCTACAATGAGCAGTTCTTC.

This clonotype was detected ten times or more. The J gene is TRBJ2-1, the V gene TRBV3-1, with 11 bases identical to TRBD2. Losses at the gene ends were 1 base for V and 10 bases for J; bases not matched to a gene: 12. This CDR3 is 17 amino acids long. Per the germline V gene, CDR1 is LGHDT and CDR2 is YNNKEL (reference sequence). This CDR3 is CASSQGPTSGKRGEQFF. Written as DNA, the CDR3 is TGTGCCAGCAGCCAAGGGCCGACTAGCGGGAAGCGTGGCGAGCAGTTCTTC.

The chain employs TRBV20-1 and TRBJ2-5; 8 bases fit TRBD2. There are 14 residues in the CDR3. Per germline, CDR1 DFQATT and CDR2 SNEGSKA (reference sequence). After removal of 4 bases from V and 5 bases from J, the junction contained 9 bases not matched to a gene. Here the CDR3 reads CSAIHERERETQYF. The CDR3 coding sequence is TGCAGTGCTATCCACGAGCGGGAGAGGGAGACCCAGTACTTC.

This clonotype appeared many times. The chain carries TRBV6-1 and TRBJ2-7; tentative D call: TRBD2 (6 bases). Germline CDR1 and CDR2: MNHNS and SASEGT. Deletions cut 2 bases from V and 5 bases from J, with 13 bases between. The CDR3 has 14 amino acids. The CDR3 region has the DNA TGTGCCAGCAGTGAACGGCCAGGGAGGCACGAGCAGTACTTC. Its translation is CASSERPGRHEQYF.

The chain has TRBV29-1 and TRBJ1-3, with D possibly being TRBD1 (5 bases). V was shortened by 0 bases and J by 4 bases, with 7 bases between the two germline ends. The CDR3 totals 13 residues. Germline-derived CDR1 and CDR2 are SQVTM and ANQGSEA. CDR3 nucleotides: TGCAGCGTTGAAGAGACAGCAGGAAACACCATATATTTT. This encodes CSVEETAGNTIYF.

This clonotype was observed many times. The chain combines TRBV6-1 with TRBJ2-7; TRBD2 matches 12 bases. The V gene end was trimmed by 5 bases and the J gene end by 2 bases; junction bases not matched to a gene: 4. Germline values: CDR1 MNHNS, CDR2 SASEGT. The CDR3 has 15 amino acids. Written as DNA, the CDR3 is TGTGCCAGCAGTTATCGGACTAGCGGGACCTACGAGCAGTACTTC. This translates into CASSYRTSGTYEQYF.

The chain couples TRBV7-3 to TRBJ2-5; 10 bases are a match to TRBD1. The V gene's germline CDR1 is SGHTA and CDR2 FQGTGA. J lost 4 bases, V lost 7 bases, and 24 bases had no gene match. CDR3 length: 20 residues. The CDR3 DNA sequence: TGTGCCAGCAATTTCACCGCCCCCCCCCCCAGACAGGGGGCCGGAGAGACCCAGTACTTC. Translating it yields CASNFTAPPPRQGAGETQYF.

The table lists this clonotype with many counts. The rearrangement links TRBV3-1 to TRBJ1-6; possibly TRBD1 for D (5 bases). This CDR3 is 13 amino acids long. The V end lost 4 bases, the J end lost 12 bases, and 13 bases lay between the germline ends. Looked up from germline, CDR1 is LGHDT and CDR2 is YNNKEL (reference sequence). The CDR3, as DNA: TGTGCCAGCAGCCCGCCGGGGGGGAAACCCCTCCACTTT. Translated: CASSPPGGKPLHF.

This clonotype turned up a few times. V usage is TRBV6-1 and J usage is TRBJ1-1, with no clear D. The ends were cut back, 6 bases at V and 1 base at J, with 9 bases in the middle. CDR3 length equals 13 residues. Germline CDR1 is MNHNS and CDR2 is SASEGT. CDR3 sequence (DNA): TGTGCCAGCAGACCTCCGGGGAACACTGAAGCTTTCTTT. Translation gives CASRPPGNTEAFF.

V and J are TRBV9 and TRBJ2-1, with D perhaps matching TRBD2 (5 bases). Germline V gene sequence: CDR1 SGDLS, CDR2 YYNGEE. CDR3 length: 17 amino acids. V lost 0 bases to trimming and J lost 10 bases, with 23 bases between them. CDR3 region: CASSVDPRRVGILEQFF. CDR3 in DNA: TGTGCCAGCAGCGTAGACCCCCGAAGGGTCGGGATTCTAGAGCAGTTCTTC.

V and J are TRBV4-1 and TRBJ2-2, with TRBD1 matching over 8 bases. CDR1 is MGHRA, CDR2 YSYEKL, per germline. The CDR3 is made up of 16 amino acids. The ends lost 4 bases at V and 0 bases at J; junction bases unmatched: 4. CDR3 nucleotides: TGCGCCAGCAGCCGACCGACAGGGGCGAACACCGGGGAGCTGTTTTTT. This codes for CASSRPTGANTGELFF.

This clonotype has a count of ten or more. This chain connects TRBV30 to TRBJ2-3; weak D call: TRBD1 (5 bases). CDR3 length equals 14 residues. Germline-derived CDR1 and CDR2 are GTSNPN and SVGIG (reference sequence). V lost 5 bases and J 0 bases, leaving 12 bases between the germline ends. The CDR3 spells CAWATAISTDTQYF. Here the CDR3 DNA reads TGTGCCTGGGCGACAGCCATAAGCACAGATACGCAGTATTTT.

The rearrangement joins TRBV12-3 or TRBV12-4 to TRBJ1-2; D remains ambiguous. This CDR3 is built from 14 residues. The V end lost 0 bases, the J end lost 5 bases, and 10 bases lay between the germline ends. The CDR3 spells CASSLAGRPYGYTF. CDR3 nucleotides: TGTGCCAGCAGTTTAGCAGGGCGCCCATATGGCTACACCTTC.

V is TRBV14 and J is TRBJ1-1; no clear D gene. CDR1 and CDR2 (germline): SGHDN, FVKESK. With 2 bases removed from V and 6 bases from J, the gap between germline ends came to 7 bases. The CDR3 runs 12 residues. CDR3 loop: CASSQFPAEAFF. In nucleotides, the CDR3 is TGTGCCAGCAGCCAATTTCCCGCTGAAGCTTTCTTT.

The gene calls are TRBV20-1 and TRBJ2-1, with 9 bases matching TRBD2. The CDR3 length is 15 residues. The trim removed 5 bases at V and 4 bases at J, leaving 9 bases unmatched. Germline V gene lookup returns CDR1 DFQATT and CDR2 SNEGSKA (reference sequence). This CDR3 is CSASHTSGFYNEQFF. The CDR3 DNA reads TGCAGTGCTTCCCATACTAGCGGGTTTTACAATGAGCAGTTCTTC.

The gene calls are TRBV4-1 and TRBJ2-2, with 9 bases identical to TRBD2. CDR3 length equals 18 residues. Germline CDR1 MGHRA, CDR2 YSYEKL. Unmatched junction bases numbered 5, after V lost 0 bases and J lost 0 bases. The CDR3 region is CASSQELLAGTNTGELFF. CDR3 nucleotide sequence: TGCGCCAGCAGCCAAGAATTGCTAGCGGGAACGAACACCGGGGAGCTGTTTTTT.

This clonotype was detected many times. The rearrangement joins TRBV5-1 to TRBJ1-1, with D unclear. CDR1 and CDR2 from the germline V gene are SGHRS and YFSETQ. The CDR3 extends over 14 amino acids. Trimming took 4 bases from V and 1 from J, leaving 11 bases between them. CDR3 in amino acids: CASSTIQANTEAFF. The DNA for the CDR3 is TGCGCCAGCAGCACAATACAAGCGAACACTGAAGCTTTCTTT.